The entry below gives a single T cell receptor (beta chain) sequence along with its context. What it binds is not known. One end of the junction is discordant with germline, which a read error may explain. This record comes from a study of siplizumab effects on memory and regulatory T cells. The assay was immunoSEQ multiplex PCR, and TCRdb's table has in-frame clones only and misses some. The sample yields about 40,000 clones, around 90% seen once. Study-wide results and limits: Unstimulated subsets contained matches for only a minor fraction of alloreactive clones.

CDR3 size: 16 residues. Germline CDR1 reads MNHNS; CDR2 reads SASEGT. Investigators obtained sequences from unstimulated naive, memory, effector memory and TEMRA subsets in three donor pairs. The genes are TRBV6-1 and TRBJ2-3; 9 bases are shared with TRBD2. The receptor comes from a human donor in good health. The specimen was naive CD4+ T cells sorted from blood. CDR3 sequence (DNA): TGTGCCAGCAGGGAAGTTAGCGGGGGCGGCACAGATACGCAGTATTTT. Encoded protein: CASREVSGGGTDTQYF.